The clone carrying this TCR beta chain was found a few times. Its antigen is not identified. The sample originates from a study of identical twins. In TCRdb, the 5' RACE reads were re-called with MiXCR into one record per CDR3 protein. The sample holds over 250,000 distinct CDR3 sequences; less than 9.5% are singletons and the top ten take under 7.5%. V lost 5 bases and J lost 4; bases outside the gene matches: 6. The CDR3 covers 16 residues. Germline CDR1 reads SEHNR; CDR2 reads FQNEAQ (reference sequence). Findings and limits, study-wide: Models underpredicted monozygotic twin sharing of out-of-frame TCR alpha. Compared with unrelated sharing, twin-shared out-of-frame alpha sequences had more low-probability sequences.

These records were also assigned to another study, of yellow fever vaccine responses in identical twins.

The clonotype originates from a woman younger than 35 in good health. Sample: CD8+ T cells sorted from blood. The J gene is TRBJ2-7, the V gene TRBV7-9; 15 bases match TRBD2. CDR3 loop: CASSDGTSGRFYEQYF. The CDR3 DNA is TGTGCCAGCAGCGACGGGACTAGCGGGAGGTTTTACGAGCAGTACTTC.